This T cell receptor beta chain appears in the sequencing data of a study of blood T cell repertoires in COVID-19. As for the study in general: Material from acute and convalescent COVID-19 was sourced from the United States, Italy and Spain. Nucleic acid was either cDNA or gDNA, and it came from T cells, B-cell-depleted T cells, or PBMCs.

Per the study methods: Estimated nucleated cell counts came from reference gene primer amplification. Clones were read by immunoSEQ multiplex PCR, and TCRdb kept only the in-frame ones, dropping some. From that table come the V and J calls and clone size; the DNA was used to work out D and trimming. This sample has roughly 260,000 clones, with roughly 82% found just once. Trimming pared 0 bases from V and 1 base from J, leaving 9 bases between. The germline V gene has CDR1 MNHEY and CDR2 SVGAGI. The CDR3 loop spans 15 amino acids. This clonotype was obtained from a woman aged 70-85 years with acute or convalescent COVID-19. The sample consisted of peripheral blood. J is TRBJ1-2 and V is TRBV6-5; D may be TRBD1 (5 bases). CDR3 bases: TGTGCCAGCAGTTACTCTGGACAACTTAACTATGGCTACACCTTC. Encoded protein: CASSYSGQLNYGYTF.